The rows below give T cell receptor beta chains drawn from one sample of a study of shared clonotypes between healthy human individuals. Measured with immunoSEQ multiplex PCR; TCRdb has only the in-frame clones, and not every one. The repertoire has 2.3 million or so clones, 85% to 95% of them found once; the top ten carry approximately 0.4%. Sample: naive CD4+ T cells from PBMCs. All receptors come from a man aged 18 to 35 in good health. Some clones in this sample may be carry-over from other donors' samples. CDR3s include the opening cysteine and the closing phenylalanine or tryptophan. A D gene is named only where the DNA matches it firmly. Not all rows give a size; the values are once, few, many and, for expanded clones, a class.

j_gene | abundance | len | d_gene | v_gene | CDR3aa | CDR3nt
TRBJ2-3 | NA | 17 | TRBD2 | TRBV9 | CASSEGGLAGVQDTQYF | TGTGCCAGCAGCGAGGGGGGACTAGCGGGAGTACAAGATACGCAGTATTTT
TRBJ2-2 | NA | 16 | TRBD1 | TRBV6-5 | CASSYLKTGSTGELFF | TGTGCCAGCAGTTACCTAAAGACAGGGAGCACCGGGGAGCTGTTTTTT
TRBJ2-3 | NA | 15 | TRBD2 | TRBV28 | CATKTLAGGTDTQYF | TGTGCCACCAAGACCCTAGCGGGAGGAACAGATACGCAGTATTTT
TRBJ2-7 | NA | 12 | TRBD1 | TRBV28 | CASRTGSYEQYF | TGTGCCAGCCGGACAGGGTCCTACGAGCAGTACTTC
TRBJ2-5 | NA | 13 | TRBD2 | TRBV5-6 | CASSRGRRETQYF | TGTGCCAGCAGCCGCGGGAGAAGGGAGACCCAGTACTTC
TRBJ2-1 | NA | 15 | NA | TRBV5-4 | CASSDPGGPSGEQFF | TGTGCCAGCAGCGACCCTGGAGGGCCCTCGGGTGAGCAGTTCTTC
TRBJ1-1 | NA | 15 | TRBD1 | TRBV7-9 | CASSSGTGTYTEAFF | TGTGCCAGCAGCTCCGGGACAGGCACCTACACTGAAGCTTTCTTT
TRBJ1-4 | NA | 15 | TRBD1 | TRBV15 | CATSTLGQVREKLFF | TGTGCCACCAGCACTTTGGGACAGGTACGCGAAAAACTGTTTTTT
TRBJ2-3 | NA | 12 | NA | TRBV19 | CASSASTDTQYF | TGTGCCAGTAGTGCTAGCACAGATACGCAGTATTTT
TRBJ2-1 | NA | 12 | NA | TRBV18 | CASSPGGNEQFF | TGTGCCAGCTCACCGGGGGGCAATGAGCAGTTCTTC
TRBJ2-3 | NA | 17 | NA | TRBV5-1 | CASSQLPGRASTDTQYF | TGCGCCAGCAGCCAGCTACCTGGACGGGCCTCCACAGATACGCAGTATTTT
TRBJ2-1 | NA | 17 | TRBD2 | TRBV18 | CASSATRASGIYNEQFF | TGTGCCAGCTCAGCTACCAGGGCTAGCGGGATTTACAATGAGCAGTTCTTC
TRBJ2-2 | NA | 15 | NA | TRBV5-1 | CASSLQEIGTGELFF | TGCGCCAGCAGCTTGCAGGAGATCGGCACCGGGGAGCTGTTTTTT
TRBJ1-2 | once | 13 | NA | TRBV28 | CASSASTDYGYTF | TGTGCCAGCAGTGCCTCAACGGACTATGGCTACACCTTC
TRBJ2-1 | NA | 14 | TRBD2 | TRBV9 | CASKRLAGSGEQFF | TGTGCCAGCAAGAGGCTAGCGGGATCCGGTGAGCAGTTCTTC
TRBJ2-7 | NA | 12 | NA | TRBV13 | CASSGERYEQYF | TGTGCCAGCAGCGGCGAAAGATACGAGCAGTACTTC
TRBJ2-2 | NA | 16 | NA | TRBV5-1 | CASSLAGVRTTGELFF | TGCGCCAGCAGCTTGGCAGGGGTTCGGACCACCGGGGAGCTGTTTTTT
TRBJ2-1 | NA | 15 | TRBD2 | TRBV7-9 | CASSPPGGPLNEQFF | TGTGCCAGCAGCCCCCCGGGAGGGCCATTGAATGAGCAGTTCTTC
TRBJ1-5 | once | 16 | NA | TRBV7-2 | CASSLGPGRGGQPQHF | TGTGCCAGCAGCTTAGGTCCAGGGAGGGGGGGTCAGCCCCAGCATTTT
TRBJ1-2 | NA | 13 | NA | TRBV30 | CAWSVLTLGGYTF | TGTGCCTGGAGTGTACTGACGCTGGGCGGCTACACCTTC
TRBJ2-7 | NA | 16 | NA | TRBV28 | CASSLFGAGGPLEQYF | TGTGCCAGCAGTTTATTCGGGGCAGGGGGGCCGCTGGAGCAGTACTTC
TRBJ1-3 | NA | 15 | NA | TRBV6-5 | CASSYSRGSGNTIYF | TGTGCCAGCAGTTACAGTCGCGGCTCTGGAAACACCATATATTTT
TRBJ2-2 | once | 18 | TRBD2 | TRBV11-3 | CASSFRWTSGAGAGELFF | TGTGCCAGCAGCTTTAGATGGACTAGCGGGGCGGGTGCCGGGGAGCTGTTTTTT
TRBJ1-1 | NA | 14 | TRBD1 | TRBV6-1 | CASSVWTGLTEAFF | TGTGCCAGCAGTGTTTGGACAGGGCTCACTGAAGCTTTCTTT
TRBJ2-3 | NA | 16 | NA | TRBV9 | CASSGHSIPGTDTQYF | TGTGCCAGCAGCGGACACAGTATCCCGGGGACAGATACGCAGTATTTT
TRBJ2-1 | NA | 11 | NA | TRBV18 | CASSPENEQFF | TGTGCCAGCTCACCAGAAAATGAGCAGTTCTTC
TRBJ1-2 | NA | 15 | TRBD1 | TRBV30 | CAWHRGPIANYGYTF | TGTGCCTGGCACAGGGGTCCTATAGCTAACTATGGCTACACCTTC
TRBJ1-4 | NA | 15 | TRBD1 | TRBV5-1 | CASSTRQGTNEKLFF | TGCGCCAGCAGCACGAGACAGGGAACTAATGAAAAACTGTTTTTT
TRBJ1-5 | NA | 14 | NA | TRBV5-5 | CASSPDRLGQPQHF | TGTGCCAGCAGCCCCGACAGGTTAGGGCAGCCCCAGCATTTT
TRBJ2-2 | NA | 16 | TRBD2 | TRBV7-3 | CASSLTGSGRTGELFF | TGTGCCAGCAGCTTAACTGGTAGCGGGAGGACCGGGGAGCTGTTTTTT
TRBJ1-2 | NA | 16 | NA | TRBV5-1 | CASSLLGRLINYGYTF | TGCGCCAGCAGCCTTCTGGGACGACTGATAAACTATGGCTACACCTTC
TRBJ1-1 | NA | 14 | NA | TRBV5-1 | CASSQALKNTEAFF | TGCGCCAGCAGTCAAGCCTTAAAGAACACTGAAGCTTTCTTT
TRBJ2-7 | NA | 13 | TRBD2 | TRBV7-8 | CASSLGTSTEQYF | TGTGCCAGCAGCTTAGGGACTAGTACCGAGCAGTACTTC
TRBJ2-1 | NA | 15 | NA | TRBV27 | CASSPERSSYNEQFF | TGTGCCAGCAGTCCCGAACGGAGCTCCTACAATGAGCAGTTCTTC
TRBJ1-2 | NA | 16 | TRBD1 | TRBV5-4 | CASSRPGQGIDYGYTF | TGTGCCAGCAGCCGCCCCGGACAGGGGATAGACTATGGCTACACCTTC
TRBJ2-2 | NA | 14 | TRBD1 | TRBV5-1 | CASSGGQGREELFF | TGCGCCAGCAGCGGGGGACAGGGACGTGAGGAGCTGTTTTTT
TRBJ2-7 | NA | 14 | TRBD1 | TRBV29-1 | CSVGAGTGAHEQYF | TGCAGCGTTGGAGCCGGGACAGGGGCCCACGAGCAGTACTTC
TRBJ1-2 | NA | 11 | NA | TRBV30 | CAWNALRGYTF | TGTGCCTGGAACGCCCTCCGTGGCTACACCTTC
TRBJ2-3 | NA | 15 | TRBD1 | TRBV11-2 | CASSPTGTATDTQYF | TGTGCCAGCAGCCCAACAGGGACAGCAACAGATACGCAGTATTTT
TRBJ2-2 | NA | 12 | NA | TRBV19 | CASSKRTGELFF | TGTGCCAGTAGTAAGAGGACCGGGGAGCTGTTTTTT
TRBJ1-5 | NA | 18 | NA | TRBV6-1 | CASSEAGSGFHSNQPQHF | TGTGCCAGCAGTGAAGCGGGCTCGGGTTTCCATAGCAATCAGCCCCAGCATTTT
TRBJ2-3 | once | 13 | NA | TRBV7-3 | CASSSRLTDTQYF | TGTGCCAGCAGCTCCAGACTCACAGATACGCAGTATTTT
TRBJ2-7 | NA | 13 | NA | TRBV5-1 | CASSLSSTYEQYF | TGCGCCAGCAGCTTGTCGTCCACCTACGAGCAGTACTTC
TRBJ2-7 | NA | 15 | TRBD2 | TRBV14 | CASSQGTSGGVKQYF | TGTGCCAGCAGCCAGGGGACTAGCGGGGGCGTGAAGCAGTACTTC
TRBJ1-6 | NA | 15 | NA | TRBV6-5 | CASSYRHLLNSPLHF | TGTGCCAGCAGTTACAGGCATCTTCTTAATTCACCCCTCCACTTT
TRBJ2-3 | once | 18 | TRBD2 | TRBV5-6 | CASSSLGTSGHGTDTQYF | TGTGCCAGCAGCTCATTGGGGACTAGCGGACACGGCACAGATACGCAGTATTTT
TRBJ1-5 | NA | 16 | TRBD1 | TRBV15 | CATSEQGFWSNQPQHF | TGTGCCACCAGCGAACAGGGGTTCTGGAGCAATCAGCCCCAGCATTTT
TRBJ2-5 | NA | 16 | NA | TRBV5-1 | CASSLDNRLSQETQYF | TGCGCCAGCAGCTTGGACAATAGGCTATCTCAAGAGACCCAGTACTTC